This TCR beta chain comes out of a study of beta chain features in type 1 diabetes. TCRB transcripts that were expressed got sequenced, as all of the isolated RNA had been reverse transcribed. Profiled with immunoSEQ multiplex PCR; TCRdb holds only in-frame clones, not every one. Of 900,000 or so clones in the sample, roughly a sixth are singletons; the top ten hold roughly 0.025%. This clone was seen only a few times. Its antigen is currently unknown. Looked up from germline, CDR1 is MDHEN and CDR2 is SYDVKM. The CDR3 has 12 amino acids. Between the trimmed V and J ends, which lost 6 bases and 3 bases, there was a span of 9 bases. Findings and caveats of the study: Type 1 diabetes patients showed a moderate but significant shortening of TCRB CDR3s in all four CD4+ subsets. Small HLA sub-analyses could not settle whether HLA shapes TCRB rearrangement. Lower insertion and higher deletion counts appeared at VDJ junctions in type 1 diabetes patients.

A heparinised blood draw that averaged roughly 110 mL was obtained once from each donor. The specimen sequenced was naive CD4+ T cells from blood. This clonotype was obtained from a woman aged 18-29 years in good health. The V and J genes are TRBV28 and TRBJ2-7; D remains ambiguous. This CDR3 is CASRLPGYEQYF. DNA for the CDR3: TGTGCCAGCAGGCTACCGGGCTACGAGCAGTACTTC.